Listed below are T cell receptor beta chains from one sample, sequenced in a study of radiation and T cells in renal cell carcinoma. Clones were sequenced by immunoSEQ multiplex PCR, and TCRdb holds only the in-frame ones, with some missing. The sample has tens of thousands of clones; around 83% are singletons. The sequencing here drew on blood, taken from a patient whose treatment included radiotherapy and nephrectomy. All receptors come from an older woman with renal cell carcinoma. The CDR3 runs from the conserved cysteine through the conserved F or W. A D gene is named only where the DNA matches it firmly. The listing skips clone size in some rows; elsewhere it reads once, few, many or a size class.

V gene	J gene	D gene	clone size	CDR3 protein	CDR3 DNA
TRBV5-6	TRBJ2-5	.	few	CASSLSALMETQYF	TGTGCCAGCAGCTTGAGTGCACTGATGGAGACCCAGTACTTC
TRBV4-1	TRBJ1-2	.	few	CASSQETVRSGYGYTF	TGCGCCAGCAGCCAAGAGACAGTGAGGTCTGGCTATGGCTACACCTTC
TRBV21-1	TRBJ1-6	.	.	CVRTGLPCSPLHF	TGTGTTCGGACGGGCCTCCCGTGCTCACCCCTCCACTTT
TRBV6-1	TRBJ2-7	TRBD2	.	CASSEQRGASYEQYF	TGTGCCAGCAGTGAACAGCGGGGGGCCTCCTACGAGCAGTACTTC
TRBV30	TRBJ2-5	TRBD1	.	CAWQTGDWETQYF	TGTGCCTGGCAGACAGGGGATTGGGAGACCCAGTACTTC
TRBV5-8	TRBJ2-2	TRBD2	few	CASRTGTSASTGELFF	TGTGCCAGCAGAACCGGGACTAGCGCTAGTACCGGGGAGCTGTTTTTT
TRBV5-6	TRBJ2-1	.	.	CASSLKGTLIYNEQFF	TGTGCCAGCAGCCTGAAAGGGACACTTATTTACAATGAGCAGTTCTTC
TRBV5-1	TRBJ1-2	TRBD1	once	CASSLQGAGYGYTF	TGCGCCAGCAGCTTGCAGGGGGCCGGCTATGGCTACACCTTC
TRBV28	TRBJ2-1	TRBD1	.	CASSPSLRTGNIYEQFF	TGTGCCAGCAGTCCAAGCCTCAGGACAGGTAACATCTATGAGCAGTTCTTC
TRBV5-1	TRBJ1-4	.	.	CASSLEGRNEKLFF	TGCGCCAGCAGCTTGGAGGGCAGAAATGAAAAACTGTTTTTT
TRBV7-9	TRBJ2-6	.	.	CASSPGRGSNGANVLTF	TGTGCCAGCAGCCCCGGCAGGGGAAGTAATGGGGCCAACGTCCTGACTTTC
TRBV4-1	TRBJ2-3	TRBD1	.	CASSQGDRGTDTQYF	TGCGCCAGCAGCCAAGGGGACAGGGGGACAGATACGCAGTATTTT
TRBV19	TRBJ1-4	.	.	CASKGETTNEKLFF	TGTGCCAGTAAGGGGGAGACAACTAATGAAAAACTGTTTTTT
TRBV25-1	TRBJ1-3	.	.	CASSQRFEGNTIYF	TGTGCCAGCAGTCAAAGGTTTGAAGGAAACACCATATATTTT
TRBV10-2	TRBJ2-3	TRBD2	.	CASRTSATDTQYF	TGCGCCAGCAGGACTAGCGCCACAGATACGCAGTATTTT
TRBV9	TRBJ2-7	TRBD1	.	CASSVGEGQYEQYF	TGTGCCAGCAGCGTAGGCGAGGGACAGTACGAGCAGTACTTC
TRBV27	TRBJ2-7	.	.	CASSLSSEGTYEQYF	TGTGCCAGCAGTTTATCTTCGGAGGGAACCTACGAGCAGTACTTC
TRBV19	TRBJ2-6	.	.	CASKRATGANVLTF	TGTGCCAGTAAAAGGGCGACTGGGGCCAACGTCCTGACTTTC
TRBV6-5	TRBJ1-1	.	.	CASGNQGNTEAFF	TGTGCCAGCGGGAATCAAGGGAACACTGAAGCTTTCTTT
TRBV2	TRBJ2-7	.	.	CASSYRPPYEQYF	TGTGCCAGCAGTTACCGGCCTCCCTACGAGCAGTACTTC
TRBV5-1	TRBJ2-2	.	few	CASSRVADTNTGELFF	TGCGCCAGCAGCCGTGTAGCGGATACGAACACCGGGGAGCTGTTTTTT
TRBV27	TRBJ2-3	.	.	CASSSVQGGFDTQYF	TGTGCCAGCAGTTCCGTACAGGGGGGGTTCGATACGCAGTATTTT
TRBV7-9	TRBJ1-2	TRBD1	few	CASGGQPRVKGYTF	TGTGCCAGCGGGGGACAGCCCAGGGTCAAGGGCTACACCTTC
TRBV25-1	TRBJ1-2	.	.	CASSSLTREYGYTF	TGTGCCAGCAGTTCGTTGACAAGGGAATATGGCTACACCTTC
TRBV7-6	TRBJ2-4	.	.	CASSLKKPSLAKNIQYF	TGTGCCAGCAGCTTAAAGAAGCCGTCCCTAGCCAAAAACATTCAGTACTTC
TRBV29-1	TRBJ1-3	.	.	CSAHGGIDTIYF	TGCAGCGCCCACGGGGGGATTGACACCATATATTTT
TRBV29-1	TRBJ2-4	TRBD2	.	CSVEPGTSGRGIQYF	TGCAGCGTTGAACCCGGGACTAGCGGGAGGGGCATTCAGTACTTC
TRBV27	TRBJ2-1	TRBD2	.	CASSLLSTSGRRNEQFF	TGTGCCAGCAGCCTTTTAAGCACTAGCGGGAGGCGAAATGAGCAGTTCTTC
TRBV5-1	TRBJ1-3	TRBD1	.	CASSMQGAAGNTIYF	TGCGCCAGCAGTATGCAGGGGGCAGCTGGAAACACCATATATTTT
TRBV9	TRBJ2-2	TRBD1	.	CASSSLGTGGATGELFF	TGTGCCAGCAGCTCGCTCGGGACAGGGGGAGCCACCGGGGAGCTGTTTTTT
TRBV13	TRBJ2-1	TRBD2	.	CASSPRASGNEQFF	TGTGCCAGCAGCCCCCGGGCTAGCGGTAATGAGCAGTTCTTC
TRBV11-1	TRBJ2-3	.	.	CASSLWGDRTDTQYF	TGTGCCAGCAGCTTATGGGGGGACCGCACAGATACGCAGTATTTT
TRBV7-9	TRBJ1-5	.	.	CASSEGGGNQPQHF	TGTGCCAGCAGTGAGGGTGGAGGAAATCAGCCCCAGCATTTT
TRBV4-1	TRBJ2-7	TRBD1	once	CASSRGTGGYEQYF	TGCGCCAGCAGCCGAGGGACAGGGGGCTACGAGCAGTACTTC
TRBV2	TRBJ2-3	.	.	CASSAGTHSTDTQYF	TGTGCCAGCAGTGCCGGGACCCACAGCACAGATACGCAGTATTTT
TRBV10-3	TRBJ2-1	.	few	CATSGGASEYNEQFF	TGTGCCACCTCTGGGGGGGCTAGCGAATACAATGAGCAGTTCTTC
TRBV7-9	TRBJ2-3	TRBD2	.	CASSPSGGATDTQYF	TGTGCCAGCAGCCCTAGCGGGGGAGCCACAGATACGCAGTATTTT
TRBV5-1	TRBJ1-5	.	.	CASSLEGGQPQHF	TGCGCCAGCAGCTTGGAAGGGGGTCAGCCCCAGCATTTT
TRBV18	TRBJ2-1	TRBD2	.	CASSPPWGLAGGPTYNEQFF	TGTGCCAGCTCACCACCGTGGGGACTAGCGGGGGGACCCACCTACAATGAGCAGTTCTTC